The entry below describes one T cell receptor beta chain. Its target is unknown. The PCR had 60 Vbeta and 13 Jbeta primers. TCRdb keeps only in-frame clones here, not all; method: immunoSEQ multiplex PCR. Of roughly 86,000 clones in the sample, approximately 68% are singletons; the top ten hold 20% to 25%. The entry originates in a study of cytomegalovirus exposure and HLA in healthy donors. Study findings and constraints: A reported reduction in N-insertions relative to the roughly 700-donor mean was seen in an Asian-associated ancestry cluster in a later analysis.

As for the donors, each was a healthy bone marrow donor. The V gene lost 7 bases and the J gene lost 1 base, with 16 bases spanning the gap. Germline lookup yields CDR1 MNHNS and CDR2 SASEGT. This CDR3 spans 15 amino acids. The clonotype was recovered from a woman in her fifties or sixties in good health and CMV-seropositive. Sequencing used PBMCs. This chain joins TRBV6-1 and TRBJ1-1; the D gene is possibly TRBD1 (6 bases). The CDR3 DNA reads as TGTGCCAGCAACGGGGGGGGCGCCGGGAACACTGAAGCTTTCTTT. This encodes CASNGGGAGNTEAFF.